These T cell receptor beta chains were read from a single sample in a study of human T cells and chemical hapten exposure. In TCRdb, the RACE reads were re-called with MiXCR into one record per CDR3 protein. Among fewer than 350,000 distinct CDR3 sequences listed, 7.5% to 9% were seen once. The sample was whole blood, taken in connection with sensitization to the hapten diphenylcyclopropenone (DPC). These receptors all come from a man in his late teens or twenties with alopecia areata. Some clones in this sample may be carry-over from other donors' samples. The CDR3 runs from the conserved cysteine through the conserved F or W.

V: TRBV20-1; J: TRBJ1-2; CDR3: CSARDRDRLYGYTF
V: TRBV6-5; J: TRBJ2-3; CDR3: CASNRGSTDTQYF
V: TRBV12-3/TRBV12-4; J: TRBJ2-1; CDR3: CASGTSSVEQFF
V: TRBV29-1; J: TRBJ2-1; CDR3: CSVEGVLGRLANEQFF
V: TRBV6-2/TRBV6-3; J: TRBJ1-1; CDR3: CASSQQGTEAFF
V: TRBV19; J: TRBJ2-3; CDR3: CASARRGADTQYF
V: TRBV4-2; J: TRBJ1-5; CDR3: CASSTGDNSNQPQHF
V: TRBV11-2; J: TRBJ2-3; CDR3: CASSFLLRPRPDTQYF
V: TRBV20-1; J: TRBJ2-3; CDR3: CSAHSGGASDTQYF
V: TRBV5-5; J: TRBJ1-6; CDR3: CASSFQIGFNSPLHF
V: TRBV9; J: TRBJ1-6; CDR3: CASSVGGGSSPLHF
V: TRBV7-2; J: TRBJ2-3; CDR3: CASSLDGDTQYF
V: TRBV12-3/TRBV12-4; J: TRBJ2-1; CDR3: CASSLPLVPYPVQFF
V: TRBV5-1; J: TRBJ2-5; CDR3: CASSLVSLAGYQETQYF
V: TRBV11-2; J: TRBJ2-7; CDR3: CASSLTGATYEQYF
V: TRBV4-1; J: TRBJ2-3; CDR3: CASSRTSYTDTQYF
V: TRBV4-3; J: TRBJ2-7; CDR3: CASSQEFQGGQAEQYF
V: TRBV28; J: TRBJ1-4; CDR3: CASSRQGSGKLFF
V: TRBV11-2; J: TRBJ2-3; CDR3: CANSFGGDTQYF
V: TRBV6-1; J: TRBJ2-1; CDR3: CASSDAPSRGNEQFF
V: TRBV27; J: TRBJ1-1; CDR3: CASCQGRSTEAFF
V: TRBV9; J: TRBJ1-2; CDR3: CASSVGRGREYYGYTF
V: TRBV20-1; J: TRBJ2-3; CDR3: CSAWGRQGGGTDTQYF
V: TRBV7-8; J: TRBJ2-5; CDR3: CASSPTGQSQETQYF
V: TRBV11-2; J: TRBJ1-2; CDR3: CASSLTTRYGYTF
V: TRBV10-2; J: TRBJ2-1; CDR3: CASSEAGGEEQFF
V: TRBV6-4; J: TRBJ2-3; CDR3: CASSAAGATDTQYF
V: TRBV25-1; J: TRBJ2-7; CDR3: CASSDPAGTGGAEQYF
V: TRBV6-5; J: TRBJ2-7; CDR3: CASSWGTGTGEQYF
V: TRBV28; J: TRBJ1-1; CDR3: CASSSPMGAFF
V: TRBV7-7; J: TRBJ2-2; CDR3: CASSSDRDTGELFF
V: TRBV5-1; J: TRBJ2-7; CDR3: CASSRRTGTYEQYF
V: TRBV5-1; J: TRBJ2-7; CDR3: CASSLVTRQGKNEQYF
V: TRBV7-3; J: TRBJ1-2; CDR3: CASSPGQTFNYGYTF
V: TRBV6-2/TRBV6-3; J: TRBJ1-6; CDR3: CASSYSGTPLHF
V: TRBV6-2/TRBV6-3; J: TRBJ2-3; CDR3: CASTSTGPRTDTQYF
V: TRBV5-1; J: TRBJ2-7; CDR3: CASSSSAAQSYEQYF
V: TRBV10-3; J: TRBJ2-3; CDR3: CAISGTQRGGQSDTQYF
V: TRBV28; J: TRBJ2-7; CDR3: CASSRRTGNYEQYF
V: TRBV12-3/TRBV12-4; J: TRBJ2-3; CDR3: CASSLAGLNTDTQYF
V: TRBV11-2; J: TRBJ2-5; CDR3: CASSRTETQYF
V: TRBV7-4; J: TRBJ1-1; CDR3: CASSEGRVLAFF
V: TRBV6-2/TRBV6-3; J: TRBJ1-2; CDR3: CASSVSGPSYGYTF
V: TRBV28; J: TRBJ2-5; CDR3: CASSATRDFQETQYF
V: TRBV4-1; J: TRBJ2-5; CDR3: CASSQYRAQYF
V: TRBV5-1; J: TRBJ1-6; CDR3: CASSLVLGPEDYNSPLHF
V: TRBV25-1; J: TRBJ2-1; CDR3: CASSEGRTSSYNEQFF
V: TRBV14; J: TRBJ1-3; CDR3: CASSQPDRGSSGNTIYF
V: TRBV6-5; J: TRBJ1-5; CDR3: CASSTTGLQPQHF
V: TRBV10-3; J: TRBJ2-6; CDR3: CAISDIGRPDSGANVLTF
V: TRBV6-5; J: TRBJ1-5; CDR3: CASSPDRVSNQPQHF
V: TRBV5-6; J: TRBJ1-1; CDR3: CASSSLGQNTEAFF
V: TRBV6-5; J: TRBJ2-3; CDR3: CASSYSMPGAARTDTQYF
V: TRBV7-9; J: TRBJ2-3; CDR3: CASSPGQGLVADTQYF
V: TRBV2; J: TRBJ2-1; CDR3: CASPRGASSYNEQFF
V: TRBV6-5; J: TRBJ2-3; CDR3: CASSYSIFDTQYF
V: TRBV7-2; J: TRBJ2-7; CDR3: CASSRADRVQYF
V: TRBV4-1; J: TRBJ1-5; CDR3: CASSQVKRAGVGSNQPQHF
V: TRBV10-3; J: TRBJ1-1; CDR3: CAINPNRETEAFF
V: TRBV20-1; J: TRBJ1-1; CDR3: CSVLQVNTEAFF